This TCR beta chain was profiled in a study of memory CD4+ T cells and cytomegalovirus serostatus. Trimming removed 3 bases at V and 5 bases at J, with 17 bases between. Germline V CDR1 and CDR2: SNHLY, FYNNEI. The CDR3 is made up of 16 amino acids. Profiling relied on immunoSEQ multiplex PCR, and the TCRdb table lists in-frame clones only, not all of them. The top ten clones hold approximately 2.8% of a sample with about 73,000 clones, 75% to 85% of them seen once. The sort gate was single viable CD3+CD4+CD8-CD45RO+ cells for memory CD4+ T cells. This sequence joins TRBV2 and TRBJ1-5; weak D call: TRBD1 (5 bases). The origin of this receptor is an adult in good health and CMV-seropositive. The source material was memory CD4+ T cells from blood. The DNA for the CDR3 is TGTGCCAGCAGTGATGGTGTTGGGGGAAGGGATCAGCCCCAGCATTTT. It translates to CASSDGVGGRDQPQHF.